This note documents a single T cell receptor (beta chain) sequence. Its antigen is currently unknown. CDR1 SGDLS and CDR2 YYNGEE come from the germline V gene. This CDR3 is built from 13 residues. The ends were cut back, 3 bases at V and 5 bases at J, with 11 bases in the middle. The sample comes from a study of shared clonotypes between healthy human individuals. Several immunoSEQ plates received, in even portions, the genomic DNA of each subset. Method: immunoSEQ multiplex PCR; TCRdb's copy keeps in-frame clones and lacks some. The repertoire holds about 2.4 million clones, over 85% seen once, with roughly 0.36% in the top ten. Study-level findings and limits: Among the subsets, naive ones generally showed larger estimated richness than memory ones.

The sample consisted of naive CD4+ T cells from PBMCs. Subset indicated: CD45RA+ positively selected. The chain combines TRBV9 with TRBJ1-2; TRBD1 is a possible D gene (5 bases). This clonotype was obtained from a man aged 18 to 30 in good health. Some clones in this sample may be carry-over from other donors' samples. This CDR3 is CASSAGVLYGYTF. Written as DNA, the CDR3 is TGTGCCAGCAGCGCGGGGGTCCTGTATGGCTACACCTTC.